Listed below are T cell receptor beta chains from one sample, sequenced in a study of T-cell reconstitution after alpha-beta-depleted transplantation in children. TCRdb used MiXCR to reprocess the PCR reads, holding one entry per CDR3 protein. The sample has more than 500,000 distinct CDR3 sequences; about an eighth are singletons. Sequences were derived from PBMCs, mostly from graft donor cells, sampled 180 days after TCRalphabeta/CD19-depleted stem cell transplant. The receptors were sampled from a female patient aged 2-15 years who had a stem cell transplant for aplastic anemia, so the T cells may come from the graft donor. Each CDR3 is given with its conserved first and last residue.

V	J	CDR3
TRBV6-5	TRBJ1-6	CASSSRDSNNSPLHF
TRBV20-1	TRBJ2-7	CSARIPDRGYYEQYF
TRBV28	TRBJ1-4	CASSLYPQGVLVNEKLFF
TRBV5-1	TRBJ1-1	CASSSASRVGAFF
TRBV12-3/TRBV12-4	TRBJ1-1	CASSPPPRTGGFGNTEAFF
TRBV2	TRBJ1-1	CASSDGSFFSEAFF
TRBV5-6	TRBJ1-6	CASSPMPSEYNSPLHF
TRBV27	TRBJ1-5	CASSENNQPQHF
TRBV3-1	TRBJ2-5	CASSQVLEETQYF
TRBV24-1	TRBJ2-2	CATSKVSGWEILNTGELFF
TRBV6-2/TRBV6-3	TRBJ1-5	CASSRDRGYQPQHF
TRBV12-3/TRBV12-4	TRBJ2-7	CASSSPTLLYEQYF
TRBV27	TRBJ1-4	CASRETGSGEKLFF
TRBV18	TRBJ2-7	CASSFAGTTFYEQYF
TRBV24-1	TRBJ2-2	CATSLPGLATGELFF
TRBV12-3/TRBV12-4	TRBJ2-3	CASSISQGSYTDTQYF
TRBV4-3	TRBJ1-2	CASSEGKVGYTF
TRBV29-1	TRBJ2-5	CSVLDRADETQYF
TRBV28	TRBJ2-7	CAHPAGVTYEQYF
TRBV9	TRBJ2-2	CASSVDRGELFF
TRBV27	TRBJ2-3	CASSLIPRLAGVGRTDTQYF
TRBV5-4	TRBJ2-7	CASLADSPPYEQYF
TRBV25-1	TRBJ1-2	CASSEGAGPYGYTF
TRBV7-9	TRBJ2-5	CASSPGTPVEETQYF
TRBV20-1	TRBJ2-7	CSASGLSGEQYF
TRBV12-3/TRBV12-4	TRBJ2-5	CASSFGGLAAQETQYF
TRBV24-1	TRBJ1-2	CATSTGAPYGYTF
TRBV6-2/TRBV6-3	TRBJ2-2	CATDQPPGKVAGELFF
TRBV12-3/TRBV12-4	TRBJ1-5	CASSLAWSQPQHF
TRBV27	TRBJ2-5	CASSQAAGQETQYF
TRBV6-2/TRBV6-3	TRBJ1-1	CASLRAPWGTEAFF
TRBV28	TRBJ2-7	CASGGPPSGSSEQYF
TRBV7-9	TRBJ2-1	CASSLYGSPNEQFF
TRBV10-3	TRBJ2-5	CAISLQGAGETQYF
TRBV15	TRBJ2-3	CATSRRLAAPRTDTQYF